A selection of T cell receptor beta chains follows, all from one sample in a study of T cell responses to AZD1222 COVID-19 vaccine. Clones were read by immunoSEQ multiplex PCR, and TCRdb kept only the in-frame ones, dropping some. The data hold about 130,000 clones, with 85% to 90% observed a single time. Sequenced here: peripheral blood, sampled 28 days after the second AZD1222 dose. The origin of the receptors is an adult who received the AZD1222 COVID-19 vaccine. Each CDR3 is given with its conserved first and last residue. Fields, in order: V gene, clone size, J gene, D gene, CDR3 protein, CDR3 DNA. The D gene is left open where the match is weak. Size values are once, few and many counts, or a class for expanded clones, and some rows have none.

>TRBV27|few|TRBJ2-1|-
CASSPFLILTYNEQFF
TGTGCCAGCAGCCCATTCCTTATTTTAACTTACAATGAGCAGTTCTTC
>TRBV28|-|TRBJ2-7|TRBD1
CAGSGQGVYEQYF
TGTGCCGGGAGCGGACAGGGGGTCTACGAGCAGTACTTC
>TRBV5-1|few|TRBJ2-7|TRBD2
CASSLGTGGYEQYF
TGCGCCAGCAGCCTGGGGACGGGAGGGTACGAGCAGTACTTC
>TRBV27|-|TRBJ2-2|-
CASSLHWGPNTGELFF
TGTGCCAGCAGTCTACACTGGGGCCCCAACACCGGGGAGCTGTTTTTT
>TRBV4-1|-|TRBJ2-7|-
CASSQGPGTGVHEQYF
TGCGCCAGCAGCCAAGGTCCTGGGACCGGGGTTCACGAGCAGTACTTC
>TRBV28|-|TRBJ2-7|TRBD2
CASSPLASGVYEQYF
TGTGCCAGCAGCCCCCTGGCTAGCGGGGTCTACGAGCAGTACTTC
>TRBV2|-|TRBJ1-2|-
CASRTNMGSYGYTF
TGTGCCAGCAGAACTAACATGGGCAGCTATGGCTACACCTTC
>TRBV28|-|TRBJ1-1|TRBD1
CASIHSGTGGTEAFF
TGTGCCAGCATTCATTCAGGGACAGGGGGCACTGAAGCTTTCTTT
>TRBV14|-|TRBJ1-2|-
CASSQDPTGYTF
TGTGCCAGCAGCCAAGATCCCACTGGCTACACCTTC
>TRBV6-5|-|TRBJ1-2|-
CASSQGGLPYGYTF
TGTGCCAGCAGCCAGGGAGGGTTACCCTATGGCTACACCTTC
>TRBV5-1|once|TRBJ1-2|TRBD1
CASSAGTGGGYTF
TGCGCCAGCAGCGCGGGGACAGGGGGTGGCTACACCTTC
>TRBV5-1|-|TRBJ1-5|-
CASSPMGGGQPQHF
TGCGCCAGCAGCCCCATGGGGGGGGGCCAGCCCCAGCATTTT
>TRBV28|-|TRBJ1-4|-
CASVGAANEKLFF
TGTGCCAGCGTAGGAGCGGCTAATGAAAAACTGTTTTTT
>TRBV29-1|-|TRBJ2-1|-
CSVEDPGGLTYNEQFF
TGCAGCGTTGAAGATCCCGGGGGGCTGACCTACAATGAGCAGTTCTTC
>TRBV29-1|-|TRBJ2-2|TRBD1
CSVDPGQGVSGELFF
TGCAGCGTAGATCCGGGACAGGGAGTTTCCGGGGAGCTGTTTTTT
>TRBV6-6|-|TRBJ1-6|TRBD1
CASSYLQGGEEPLHF
TGTGCCAGCAGTTACCTCCAGGGGGGAGAGGAACCCCTCCACTTT
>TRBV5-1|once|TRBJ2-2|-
CASSLDPTGNTGELFF
TGCGCCAGCAGCTTGGATCCGACAGGGAACACCGGGGAGCTGTTTTTT
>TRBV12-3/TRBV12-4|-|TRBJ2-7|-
CASSFRGYEQYF
TGTGCCAGCAGTTTCAGGGGCTACGAGCAGTACTTC
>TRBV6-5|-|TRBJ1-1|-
CASSRNRQINTEAFF
TGTGCCAGCAGTAGAAATAGACAGATCAACACTGAAGCTTTCTTT
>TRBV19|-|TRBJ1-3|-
CASMTAYSGNTIYF
TGTGCCAGCATGACAGCCTACTCTGGAAACACCATATATTTT
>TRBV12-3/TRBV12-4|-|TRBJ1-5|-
CASRREEDQPQHF
TGTGCCAGCAGACGGGAGGAAGATCAGCCCCAGCATTTT
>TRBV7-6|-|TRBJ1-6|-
CASSPTGTANSPLHF
TGTGCCAGCAGCCCCACCGGGACGGCAAATTCACCCCTCCACTTT
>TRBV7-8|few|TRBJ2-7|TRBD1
CASSLGQPYEQYF
TGTGCCAGCAGCTTGGGACAGCCCTACGAGCAGTACTTC
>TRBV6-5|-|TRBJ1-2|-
CASSPEGWDSYGYTF
TGTGCCAGCAGCCCCGAGGGGTGGGATTCCTATGGCTACACCTTC
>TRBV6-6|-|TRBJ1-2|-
CASLNLGERGGYTF
TGTGCCAGCCTAAATTTGGGGGAGAGAGGTGGCTACACCTTC
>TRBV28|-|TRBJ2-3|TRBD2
CASRRRSGGSVDTQYF
TGTGCCAGCAGGCGGAGAAGCGGGGGGAGCGTAGATACGCAGTATTTT
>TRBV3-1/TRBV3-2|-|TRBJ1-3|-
CASSQEWYTGNTIYF
TGTGCCAGCAGCCAAGAATGGTATACTGGAAACACCATATATTTT
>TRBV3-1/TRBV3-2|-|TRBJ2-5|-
CASSYQETQYF
TGTGCCAGCAGCTACCAAGAGACCCAGTACTTC
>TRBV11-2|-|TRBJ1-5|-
CASSLDYGPQHF
TGTGCCAGCAGCTTAGATTACGGGCCCCAGCATTTT
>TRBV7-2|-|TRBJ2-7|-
CASSLTGSSYEQYF
TGTGCCAGCAGCTTAACGGGGAGCTCCTACGAGCAGTACTTC
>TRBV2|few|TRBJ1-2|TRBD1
CASRHGGTGGNYGYTF
TGTGCCAGCAGGCACGGGGGGACAGGGGGTAACTATGGCTACACCTTC
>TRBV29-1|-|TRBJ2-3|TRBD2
CSVGSPSGGAYTQYF
TGCAGCGTTGGCTCGCCTAGCGGGGGGGCATATACGCAGTATTTT
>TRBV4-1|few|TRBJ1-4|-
CASSQERGAGNEKLFF
TGCGCCAGCAGCCAAGAAAGGGGCGCGGGTAATGAAAAACTGTTTTTT
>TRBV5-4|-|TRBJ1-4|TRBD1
CASSFRDRREKLFF
TGTGCCAGCAGCTTCCGGGACAGGCGTGAAAAACTGTTTTTT
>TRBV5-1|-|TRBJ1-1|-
CASSLVTGYDPEAFF
TGCGCCAGCAGCTTGGTTACAGGTTACGATCCTGAAGCTTTCTTT
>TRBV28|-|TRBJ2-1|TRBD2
CASSRPGLAGGRVSNEQFF
TGTGCCAGCAGCCGCCCTGGACTAGCGGGGGGCAGGGTTTCCAATGAGCAGTTCTTC
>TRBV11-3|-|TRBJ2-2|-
CASSSGPSPGELFF
TGTGCCAGCAGCTCAGGACCCAGCCCCGGGGAGCTGTTTTTT
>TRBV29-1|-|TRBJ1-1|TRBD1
CSVRRGLGTEAFF
TGCAGCGTCCGAAGGGGGCTGGGCACTGAAGCTTTCTTT
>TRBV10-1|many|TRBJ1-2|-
CASSESRLGRDDYGYTF
TGCGCCAGCAGTGAGTCCCGACTGGGCAGGGATGACTATGGCTACACCTTC
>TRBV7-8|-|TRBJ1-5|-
CASSRLGVNQPQHF
TGTGCCAGCAGCCGCCTCGGGGTGAATCAGCCCCAGCATTTT
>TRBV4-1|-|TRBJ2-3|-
CASSQPDWSRDTQYF
TGCGCCAGCAGCCAGCCAGACTGGAGTAGAGATACGCAGTATTTT
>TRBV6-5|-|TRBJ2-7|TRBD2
CASRASGGAYEQYF
TGTGCCAGCAGGGCTAGCGGGGGGGCATACGAGCAGTACTTC
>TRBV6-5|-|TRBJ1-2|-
CASSSNTGNYGYTF
TGTGCCAGCAGTTCTAATACAGGGAACTATGGCTACACCTTC
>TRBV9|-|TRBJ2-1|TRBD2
CASSFGLAGTYAYNEQFF
TGTGCCAGCAGCTTCGGACTAGCGGGGACCTACGCCTACAATGAGCAGTTCTTC
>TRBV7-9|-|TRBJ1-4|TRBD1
CASSFGQGAPTLAEKLFF
TGTGCCAGCAGCTTCGGACAGGGCGCACCCACCTTGGCTGAAAAACTGTTTTTT
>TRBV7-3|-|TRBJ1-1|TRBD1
CASSPGQSNTEAFF
TGTGCCAGCAGCCCGGGACAGTCGAACACTGAAGCTTTCTTT
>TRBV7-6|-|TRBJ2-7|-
CASSNRRNWDF
TGTGCCAGCAGCAACCGACGAAATTGGGACTTC
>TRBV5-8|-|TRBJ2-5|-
CASSAGLRGETQYF
TGTGCCAGCAGCGCGGGACTCAGGGGGGAGACCCAGTACTTC
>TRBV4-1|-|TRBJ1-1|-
CASSQGDRLNTEAFF
TGCGCCAGCAGCCAAGGAGACAGACTGAACACTGAAGCTTTCTTT
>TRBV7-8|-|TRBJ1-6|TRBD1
CASSAQGQTNSPLHF
TGTGCCAGCAGCGCCCAGGGACAGACTAATTCACCCCTCCACTTT
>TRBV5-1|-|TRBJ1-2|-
CASSLQPVSYGYTF
TGCGCCAGCAGTTTACAGCCCGTATCCTATGGCTACACCTTC
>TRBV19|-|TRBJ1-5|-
CASSVQGNQPQHF
TGTGCCAGTAGTGTACAAGGCAATCAGCCCCAGCATTTT
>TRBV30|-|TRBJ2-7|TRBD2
CAWSVGLAGGREQYF
TGTGCCTGGAGTGTAGGTCTAGCGGGGGGGCGCGAGCAGTACTTC
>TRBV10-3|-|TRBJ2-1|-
CAISESPPGGPSYNEQFF
TGTGCCATCAGTGAGTCCCCCCCTGGGGGGCCCTCCTACAATGAGCAGTTCTTC
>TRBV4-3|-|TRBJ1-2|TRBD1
CASSQAPQGASYGYTF
TGCGCCAGCAGCCAGGCCCCGCAGGGGGCTTCCTATGGCTACACCTTC
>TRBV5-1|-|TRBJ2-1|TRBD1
CASSLAVGQGNNEQFF
TGCGCCAGCAGCTTGGCCGTAGGACAGGGAAACAATGAGCAGTTCTTC
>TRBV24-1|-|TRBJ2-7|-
CATSDAYEQYF
TGTGCCACCAGTGACGCCTACGAGCAGTACTTC
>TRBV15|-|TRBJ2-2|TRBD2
CATSSSPGGGGELFF
TGTGCCACCAGCTCTTCCCCGGGGGGTGGCGGGGAGCTGTTTTTT
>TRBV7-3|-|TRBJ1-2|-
CASSLISTGGSLDGYTF
TGTGCCAGCAGCTTAATTTCTACCGGGGGGTCGTTGGATGGCTACACCTTC